This TCR beta chain stems from a study of cytomegalovirus exposure and HLA in healthy donors. Germline trimming cut 2 bases from V and 8 bases from J; bases unmatched to any gene: 7. The CDR3 loop spans 15 amino acids. The germline V gene has CDR1 MNHEY and CDR2 SVGAGI. The PCR had 60 Vbeta and 13 Jbeta primers. Produced via immunoSEQ multiplex PCR; TCRdb's table is partial and in-frame only. Among 200,000 or so clones, around four fifths were seen once, and the ten largest hold approximately 6.5%. This clonotype was obtained from a woman in her fifties or sixties in good health and CMV-seropositive. The sample taken for sequencing was PBMCs. V is TRBV6-5 and J is TRBJ2-1; TRBD2 aligns across 9 bases. This CDR3 reads CASSYLGLAQHEQFF. CDR3 bases: TGTGCCAGCAGTTACCTGGGACTAGCTCAGCATGAGCAGTTCTTC.